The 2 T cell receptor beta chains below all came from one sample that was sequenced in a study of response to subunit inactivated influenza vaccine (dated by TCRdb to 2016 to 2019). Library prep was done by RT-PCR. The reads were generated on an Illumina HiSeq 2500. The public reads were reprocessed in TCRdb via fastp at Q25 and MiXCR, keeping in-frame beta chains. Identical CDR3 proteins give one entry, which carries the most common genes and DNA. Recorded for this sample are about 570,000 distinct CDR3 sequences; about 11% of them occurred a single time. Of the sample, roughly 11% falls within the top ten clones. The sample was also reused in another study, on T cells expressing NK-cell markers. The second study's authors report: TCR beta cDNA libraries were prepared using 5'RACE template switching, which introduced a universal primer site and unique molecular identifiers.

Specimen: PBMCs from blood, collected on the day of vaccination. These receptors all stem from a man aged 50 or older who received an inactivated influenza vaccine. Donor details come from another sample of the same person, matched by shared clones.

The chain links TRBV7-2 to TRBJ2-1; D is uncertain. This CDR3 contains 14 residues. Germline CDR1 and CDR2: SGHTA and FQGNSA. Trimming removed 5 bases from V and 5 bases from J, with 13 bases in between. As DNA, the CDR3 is TGTGCCAGCAGCCCACGCCCTGGACACAATGAGCAGTTCTTC. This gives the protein CASSPRPGHNEQFF.

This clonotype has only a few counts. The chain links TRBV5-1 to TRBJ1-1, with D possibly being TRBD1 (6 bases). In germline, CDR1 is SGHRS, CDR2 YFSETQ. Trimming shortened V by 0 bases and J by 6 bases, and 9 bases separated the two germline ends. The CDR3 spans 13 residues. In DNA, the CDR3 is TGCGCCAGCAGCTTGGGGGGGACACCTGAAGCTTTCTTT. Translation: CASSLGGTPEAFF. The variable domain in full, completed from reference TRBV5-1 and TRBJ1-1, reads KAGVTQTPRYLIKTRGQQVTLSCSPISGHRSVSWYQQTPGQGLQFLFEYFSETQRNKGNFPGRFSGRQFSNSRSEMNVSTLELGDSALYLCASSLGGTPEAFFGQGTRLTVV.